The next 18 T cell receptor beta chains were all read from a single sample in a study of T-cell reconstitution after alpha-beta-depleted transplantation in children. A library of TCRbeta sequences, prepared with unique molecular identifiers, was generated. TCRdb ran MiXCR on the PCR reads and lists one entry per CDR3 protein. This sample has 380,000 or so distinct CDR3 sequences; about an eighth occur once, and the top ten carry around 4.1%. The specimen comprised PBMCs, sampled from the stem cell graft. The receptor source for this set is a human donor who donated a stem cell graft to a child with Fanconi anemia.

The chain is built from TRBV11-3 and TRBJ1-3; possibly TRBD1 for D (5 bases). Trimming removed 4 bases at V and 4 bases at J, with 17 bases between. This CDR3 comprises 16 residues. Germline V gene sequence: CDR1 SGHNT, CDR2 YENEEA. The DNA of the CDR3 is TGTGCCAGCAGCTCCAACCGGGGGATGAGGGGAAACACCATATATTTT. Translating gives CASSSNRGMRGNTIYF. Using reference TRBV11-3 and TRBJ1-3 for the parts outside the CDR3, the full variable domain is EAGVVQSPRYKIIEKKQPVAFWCNPISGHNTLYWYLQNLGQGPELLIRYENEEAVDDSQLPKDRFSAERLKGVDSTLKIQPAELGDSAVYLCASSSNRGMRGNTIYFGEGSWLTVV.

In this sample, this clonotype turned up a few times. J is TRBJ2-5 and V is TRBV5-6; D not resolved. V dropped 0 bases and J dropped 5 bases, with 14 bases sitting between them. Per the germline V gene, CDR1 is SGHDT and CDR2 is YYEEEE. CDR3 length equals 15 residues. CDR3 in DNA: TGTGCCAGCAGCTTGGCCAGTGGGGTTGGGGAGACCCAGTACTTC. Protein product: CASSLASGVGETQYF. The full variable domain, its missing parts supplied by reference TRBV5-6 and TRBJ2-5, is DAGVTQSPTHLIKTRGQQVTLRCSPKSGHDTVSWYQQALGQGPQFIFQYYEEEERQRGNFPDRFSGHQFPNYSSELNVNALLLGDSALYLCASSLASGVGETQYFGPGTRLLVL.

The chain joins TRBV7-9 to TRBJ2-1; 11 positions agree with TRBD2. The CDR3 contains 17 residues. From germline, CDR1 is SEHNR and CDR2 FQNEAQ (reference sequence). Germline trimming cut 5 bases from V and 4 bases from J; bases unmatched to any gene: 10. In DNA, the CDR3 is TGTGCCAGCAGCGGGACTAGCGGACCCTCGGAATACAATGAGCAGTTCTTC. Protein sequence: CASSGTSGPSEYNEQFF.

As regards this clonotype: An end of the junction does not agree with germline; a read error may underlie this. This chain links TRBV3-1 with TRBJ2-1; TRBD1 might be the D (6 bases). The CDR3 runs to 10 residues. Germline V gene data show CDR1 as LGHDT and CDR2 as YNNKEL (reference sequence). This chain's CDR3 is CASTPCSGDF. CDR3 nucleotides: TGTGCCAGCACCCCATGTTCAGGGGACTTC.

This clonotype was seen a handful of times. The chain carries TRBV5-5 and TRBJ2-1; 7 bases match TRBD1. The CDR3 extends over 17 amino acids. Germline loops: CDR1 SGHKS, CDR2 YYEKEE (reference sequence). Trimming removed 2 bases from V and 4 bases from J; junction bases left unmatched: 12. CDR3 nucleotides: TGTGCCAGCAGCTTTCGCCCCGGGACAGACAATTACAATGAGCAGTTCTTC. Amino acids: CASSFRPGTDNYNEQFF.

The genes are TRBV7-9 and TRBJ2-5; 11 bases are shared with TRBD2. The CDR3 runs to 15 residues. V dropped 10 bases and J dropped 5; count of bases not matched to a gene: 12. Germline assignment: CDR1 SEHNR and CDR2 FQNEAQ (reference sequence). The CDR3 DNA reads TGTGCCATCCCTGGCGCTAGCGGGGGGACGGAGACCCAGTACTTC. Protein sequence: CAIPGASGGTETQYF. The whole variable domain, remainder taken from reference TRBV7-9 and TRBJ2-5, is DTGVSQNPRHKITKRGQNVTFRCDPISEHNRLYWYRQTLGQGPEFLTYFQNEAQLEKSRLLSDRFSAERPKGSFSTLEIQRTEQGDSAMYLCAIPGASGGTETQYFGPGTRLLVL.

This clonotype was seen many times. The CDR3 protein is CASSAGQGRGNTIYF. CDR3 sequence (DNA): TGTGCCAGCAGCGCCGGACAGGGTAGAGGGAACACCATATATTTT. The chain has TRBV9 and TRBJ1-3; 8 bases line up with TRBD1. Trimming removed 3 bases from V and 7 bases from J; junction bases left unmatched: 9. Germline CDR1 reads SGDLS; CDR2 reads YYNGEE. The CDR3 length is 15 residues.

This chain joins TRBV6-2 or TRBV6-3 and TRBJ2-1; 8 bases are shared with TRBD1. Germline assignment: CDR1 MNHEY and CDR2 SVGEGT. This CDR3 has 17 residues. Trimming at V came to 5 bases and at J to 0 bases, leaving 9 bases not matched to a gene. The CDR3 DNA is TGTGCCAGCAGTACCGACAGGGGACTCACCTCCTACAATGAGCAGTTCTTC. Protein product: CASSTDRGLTSYNEQFF.

This chain uses TRBV3-1 with TRBJ2-5, with 7 bases lining up with TRBD1. The CDR3 has 12 residues. CDR1 and CDR2 from the germline V gene are LGHDT and YNNKEL (reference sequence). Trimming took 7 bases from V and 4 from J; bases not matched to a gene: 3. CDR3 sequence (DNA): TGTGCCAGCACCGCAGGGGGAGAGACCCAGTACTTC. It translates to CASTAGGETQYF.

This clonotype was picked up many times. The V call is TRBV6-1, the J call TRBJ2-1; maybe TRBD2 (6 bases). Germline-derived CDR1 and CDR2 are MNHNS and SASEGT. Trimming took off 4 bases at V and 3 bases at J, with 7 bases between the two ends. The CDR3 has 13 amino acids. The CDR3 DNA reads as TGTGCCAGCAGTGTGGAGGGCTACAATGAGCAGTTCTTC. This codes for CASSVEGYNEQFF.

In this sample, this clonotype turned up a few times. This rearrangement joins TRBV6-5 to TRBJ1-6; D remains unclear. The CDR3 spans 15 residues. Trimming stripped 4 bases from V and 8 bases from J, with 15 bases between. Germline CDR1 reads MNHEY; CDR2 reads SVGAGI. The CDR3 coding sequence is TGTGCCAGCAGTTGGTCAGGACGAGGTGATTCACCCCTCCACTTT. It encodes CASSWSGRGDSPLHF.

The gene calls are TRBV30 and TRBJ2-3; the D is unclear. The CDR3 contains 15 residues. V lost 0 bases to trimming and J lost 0 bases, with 10 bases between them. Germline loops: CDR1 GTSNPN, CDR2 SVGIG (reference sequence). For the CDR3, the DNA is TGTGCCTGGAGTGTAATACCATCTAGCACAGATACGCAGTATTTT. As protein: CAWSVIPSSTDTQYF.

A note on this clonotype: This clone may be a read error of a much larger clone one base away. CDR3 sequence reads: CASSCGQPDSSPLHF. In nucleotides, the CDR3 is TGTGCCAGCAGTTGCGGGCAACCGGACAGTTCACCCCTCCACTTT. The chain uses TRBV6-5 and TRBJ1-6; D possibly corresponds to TRBD1 (6 bases). Trimming shortened V by 4 bases and J by 9 bases, and 16 bases separated the two germline ends. The CDR3 runs 15 residues. Germline-derived CDR1 and CDR2 are MNHEY and SVGAGI.

The CDR3 protein is CSAREARGAYNSPLHF. CDR3 sequence (DNA): TGCAGTGCTAGAGAGGCAAGGGGCGCCTATAATTCACCCCTCCACTTT. The chain links TRBV20-1 to TRBJ1-6, with D tentatively TRBD1 (5 bases). Germline V gives CDR1 DFQATT, CDR2 SNEGSKA (reference sequence). The V gene lost 0 bases and the J gene lost 2 bases, with 11 bases spanning the gap. The CDR3 contains 16 residues.

The sample holds many counts of this clonotype. V gene TRBV5-1 combines with J gene TRBJ2-2; no clear D gene. V lost 3 bases to trimming and J lost 4 bases, with 10 bases between them. Germline V gene lookup returns CDR1 SGHRS and CDR2 YFSETQ. This CDR3 region has 14 residues. CDR3 nucleotides: TGCGCCAGCAGCTCCCTGGGCTTCACCGGGGAGCTGTTTTTT. Its protein product is CASSSLGFTGELFF.

This clonotype was recorded a few times. The CDR3 DNA reads TGTGCCAGCAGCTTTAAGGCCCAAATGAACACTGAAGCTTTCTTT. Its protein product is CASSFKAQMNTEAFF. V gene TRBV7-8 combines with J gene TRBJ1-1; D is unresolved. Trimming took 3 bases from V and 0 from J, leaving 11 bases between them. Germline V gene data show CDR1 as SGHVS and CDR2 as FQNEAQ. This CDR3 comprises 15 residues.

A few counts support this clonotype. This chain joins TRBV4-3 and TRBJ1-2; no clear D gene. Trimming shortened V by 0 bases and J by 5 bases, and 16 bases separated the two germline ends. This CDR3 region has 16 residues. CDR1 is LGHNA, CDR2 YSLEER, per germline. The CDR3 DNA reads as TGCGCCAGCAGCCAAGAAAAGCCAGGATTGGTGTATGGCTACACCTTC. Its protein product is CASSQEKPGLVYGYTF.

This clonotype has more than one count but fewer than ten. V is TRBV10-3 and J is TRBJ2-3, with 11 bases aligning to TRBD1. Germline values: CDR1 ENHRY, CDR2 SYGVKD. CDR3 size: 14 residues. V was pared by 8 bases and J by 2 bases, with 3 bases of the junction left unmatched. Written as DNA, the CDR3 is TGTGCCATCGGGGACAGGGGGACCACAGATACGCAGTATTTT. Translation: CAIGDRGTTDTQYF.